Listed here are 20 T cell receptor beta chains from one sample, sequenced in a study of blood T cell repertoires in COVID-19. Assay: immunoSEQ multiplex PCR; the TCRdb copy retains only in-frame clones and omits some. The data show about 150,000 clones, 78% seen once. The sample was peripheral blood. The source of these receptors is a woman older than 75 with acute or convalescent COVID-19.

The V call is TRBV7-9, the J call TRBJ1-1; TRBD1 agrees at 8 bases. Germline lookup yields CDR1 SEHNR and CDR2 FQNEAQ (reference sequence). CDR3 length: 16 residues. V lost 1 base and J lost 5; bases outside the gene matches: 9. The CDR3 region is CASSLGSGRGLTEAFF. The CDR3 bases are TGTGCCAGCAGCTTAGGGAGTGGCAGGGGGCTAACTGAAGCTTTCTTT.

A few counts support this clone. The CDR3 is CASSNNQPQHF. The CDR3 nucleotides are TGTGCCAGTTCTAACAATCAGCCCCAGCATTTT. The rearrangement uses TRBV12-3 or TRBV12-4 and TRBJ1-5; no reliable D call. The CDR3 spans 11 residues. V dropped 9 bases and J dropped 3 bases, with 6 bases sitting between them.

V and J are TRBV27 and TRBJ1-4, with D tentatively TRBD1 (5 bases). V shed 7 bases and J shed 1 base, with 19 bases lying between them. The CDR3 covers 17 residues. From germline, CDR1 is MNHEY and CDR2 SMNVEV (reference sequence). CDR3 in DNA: TGTGCCAGCATTTGGTGGGGGGAGGACGTAACTAATGAAAAACTGTTTTTT. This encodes CASIWWGEDVTNEKLFF.

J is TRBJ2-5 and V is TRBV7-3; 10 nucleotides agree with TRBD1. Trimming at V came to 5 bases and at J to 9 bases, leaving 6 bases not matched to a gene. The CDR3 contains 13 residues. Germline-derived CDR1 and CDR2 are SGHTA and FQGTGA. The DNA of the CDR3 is TGTGCCAGCAGCAGGGGGGACAGGGGACCCCAGTACTTC. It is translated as CASSRGDRGPQYF.

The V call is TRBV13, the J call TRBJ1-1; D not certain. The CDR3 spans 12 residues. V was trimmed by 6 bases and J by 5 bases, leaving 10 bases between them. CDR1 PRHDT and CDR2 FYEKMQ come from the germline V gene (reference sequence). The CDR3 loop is CASRAARTEAFF. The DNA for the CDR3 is TGTGCCAGCAGAGCAGCGAGGACTGAAGCTTTCTTT.

CDR3 sequence: CASSDDLGLEQYF. DNA for the CDR3: TGCGCCAGCAGTGATGATTTGGGACTCGAGCAGTACTTC. The chain has TRBV10-1 and TRBJ2-7, with a tentative D call TRBD2 (6 bases). Germline CDR1 is WNHNN and CDR2 is SYGVQD (reference sequence). Trimming stripped 3 bases from V and 6 bases from J, with 12 bases between. There are 13 residues in the CDR3.

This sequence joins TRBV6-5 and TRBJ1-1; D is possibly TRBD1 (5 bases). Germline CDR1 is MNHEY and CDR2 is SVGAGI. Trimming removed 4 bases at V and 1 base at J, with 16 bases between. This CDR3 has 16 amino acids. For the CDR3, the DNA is TGTGCCAGCAGTTCTAGGGAAGGGGTATCGAACACTGAAGCTTTCTTT. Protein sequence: CASSSREGVSNTEAFF.

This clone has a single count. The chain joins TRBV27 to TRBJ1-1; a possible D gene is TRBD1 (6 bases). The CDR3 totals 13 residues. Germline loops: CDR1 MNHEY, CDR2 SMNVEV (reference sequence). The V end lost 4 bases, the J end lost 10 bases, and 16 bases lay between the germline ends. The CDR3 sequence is CASSYSRGRTAFF. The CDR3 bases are TGTGCCAGCAGTTACTCCAGGGGCAGGACAGCTTTCTTT.

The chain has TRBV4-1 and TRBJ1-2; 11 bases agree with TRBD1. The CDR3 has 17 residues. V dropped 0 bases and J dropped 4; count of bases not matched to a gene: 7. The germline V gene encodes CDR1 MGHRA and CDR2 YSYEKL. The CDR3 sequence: CASSQDGRTGGGYGYTF. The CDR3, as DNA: TGCGCCAGCAGCCAAGATGGCCGGACAGGGGGCGGCTATGGCTACACCTTC.

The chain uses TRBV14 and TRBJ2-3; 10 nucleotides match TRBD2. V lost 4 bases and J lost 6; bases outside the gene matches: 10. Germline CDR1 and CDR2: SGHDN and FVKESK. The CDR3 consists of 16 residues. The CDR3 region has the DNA TGTGCCAGCAGCCCCGTCCTTAGCGGGAGGAGGGATACGCAGTATTTT. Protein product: CASSPVLSGRRDTQYF.

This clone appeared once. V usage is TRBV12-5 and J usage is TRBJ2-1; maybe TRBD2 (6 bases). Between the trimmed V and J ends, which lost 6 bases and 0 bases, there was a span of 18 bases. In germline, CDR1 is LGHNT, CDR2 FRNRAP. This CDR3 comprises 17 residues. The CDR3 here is CASGLPHRGNSYNEQFF. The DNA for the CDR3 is TGTGCTAGTGGATTGCCCCACCGGGGGAACTCCTACAATGAGCAGTTCTTC.

The CDR3 protein is CAWSGGTGGYTF. The CDR3 DNA is TGTGCCTGGAGTGGGGGGACAGGTGGCTACACCTTC. This chain uses TRBV30 with TRBJ1-2; TRBD1 matches at 8 bases. J was trimmed by 7 bases and V by 1 base; bases with no gene match: 2. Germline CDR1 GTSNPN, CDR2 SVGIG (reference sequence). The CDR3 sequence is 12 residues long.

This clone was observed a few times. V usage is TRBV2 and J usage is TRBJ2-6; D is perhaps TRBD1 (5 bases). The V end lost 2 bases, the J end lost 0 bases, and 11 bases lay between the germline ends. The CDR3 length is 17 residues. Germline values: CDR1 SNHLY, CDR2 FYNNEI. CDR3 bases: TGTGCCAGCAGTGAACGACAGTATATCTCTGGGGCCAACGTCCTGACTTTC. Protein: CASSERQYISGANVLTF.

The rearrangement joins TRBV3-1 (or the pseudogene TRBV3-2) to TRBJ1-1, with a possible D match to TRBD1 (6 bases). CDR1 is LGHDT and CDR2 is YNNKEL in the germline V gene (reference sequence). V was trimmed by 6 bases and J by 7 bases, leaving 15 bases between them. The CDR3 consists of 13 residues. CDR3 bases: TGTGCCAGCAGACGAGGGGGATCCGGTGAAGCTTTCTTT. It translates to CASRRGGSGEAFF.

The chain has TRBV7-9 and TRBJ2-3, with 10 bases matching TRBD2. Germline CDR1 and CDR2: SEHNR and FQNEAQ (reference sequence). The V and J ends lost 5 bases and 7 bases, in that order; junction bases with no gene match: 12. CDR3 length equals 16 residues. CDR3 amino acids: CASSPTSGDTPHTQYF. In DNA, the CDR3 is TGTGCCAGCAGCCCCACTAGCGGGGACACACCTCATACGCAGTATTTT.

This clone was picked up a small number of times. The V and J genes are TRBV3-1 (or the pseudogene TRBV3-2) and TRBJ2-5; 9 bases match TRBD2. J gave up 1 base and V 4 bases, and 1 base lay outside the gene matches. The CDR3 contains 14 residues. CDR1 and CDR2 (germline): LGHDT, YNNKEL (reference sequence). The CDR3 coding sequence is TGTGCCAGCAGCCCGCGGGAGGGCCAAGAGACCCAGTACTTC. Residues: CASSPREGQETQYF.

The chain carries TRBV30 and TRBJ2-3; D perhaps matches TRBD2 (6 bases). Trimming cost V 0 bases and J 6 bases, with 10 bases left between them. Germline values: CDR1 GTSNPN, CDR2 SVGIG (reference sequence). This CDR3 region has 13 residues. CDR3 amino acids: CAWSVGGSDTQYF. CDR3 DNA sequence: TGTGCCTGGAGTGTAGGAGGGAGCGATACGCAGTATTTT. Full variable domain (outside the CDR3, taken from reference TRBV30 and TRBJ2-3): SQTIHQWPATLVQPVGSPLSLECTVEGTSNPNLYWYRQAAGRGLQLLFYSVGIGQISSEVPQNLSASRPQDRQFILSSKKLLLSDSGFYLCAWSVGGSDTQYFGPGTRLTVL.

CDR3 region: CASSSPADRGLSGANVLTF. The CDR3 DNA follows: TGTGCCAGCAGTTCACCCGCTGACAGGGGGCTGTCTGGGGCCAACGTCCTGACTTTC. This chain links TRBV27 with TRBJ2-6; 10 nucleotides line up with TRBD1. With 4 bases clipped from V and 1 base from J, the junction kept 10 bases outside the gene matches. Germline CDR1 is MNHEY and CDR2 is SMNVEV (reference sequence). The CDR3 sequence is 19 residues long.

CDR3 nucleotide sequence: TGTGCCAGCAGCTTGGGATCGGGGGGCGGGGAGACCCAGTACTTC. Translated: CASSLGSGGGETQYF. V usage is TRBV5-6 and J usage is TRBJ2-5, with D tentatively TRBD2 (7 bases). V gave up 0 bases and J gave up 5 bases, with 14 bases separating them. The CDR3 loop spans 15 amino acids. Germline V lookup: CDR1 SGHDT, CDR2 YYEEEE.

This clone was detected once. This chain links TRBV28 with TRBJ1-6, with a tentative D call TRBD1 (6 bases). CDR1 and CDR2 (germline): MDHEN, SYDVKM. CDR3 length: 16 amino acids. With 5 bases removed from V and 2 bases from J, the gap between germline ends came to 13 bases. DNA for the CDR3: TGTGCCAGCAGTGTACACACAGGGACCTATAATTCACCCCTCCACTTT. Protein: CASSVHTGTYNSPLHF. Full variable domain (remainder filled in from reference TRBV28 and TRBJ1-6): DVKVTQSSRYLVKRTGEKVFLECVQDMDHENMFWYRQDPGLGLRLIYFSYDVKMKEKGDIPEGYSVSREKKERFSLILESASTNQTSMYLCASSVHTGTYNSPLHFGNGTRLTVT.